The 19 T cell receptor beta chains listed next were all sequenced from one sample in a study of blood T cell repertoires in COVID-19. Repertoires were generated with immunoSEQ multiplex PCR, while TCRdb's copy carries only in-frame clones and drops some. Among 160,000 or so clones listed, roughly 80% were seen once. Material for sequencing was PBMCs or T cells enriched from blood (not recorded which). Receptors were obtained from a woman in her 40s with acute COVID-19.

In this sample, this clone turned up many times. The chain employs TRBV19 and TRBJ1-5; no clear D. The V gene lost 3 bases and the J gene lost 0 bases, with 9 bases spanning the gap. Germline assignment: CDR1 LNHDA and CDR2 SQIVND (reference sequence). The CDR3 is made up of 15 amino acids. This CDR3 is CASSIADYSNQPQHF. In DNA, the CDR3 is TGTGCCAGTAGTATTGCGGATTATAGCAATCAGCCCCAGCATTTT.

V gene TRBV18 combines with J gene TRBJ2-2; D is perhaps TRBD2 (6 bases). Germline CDR1 reads KGHSH; CDR2 reads LQKENI. The V gene lost 6 bases and the J gene lost 2 bases, with 13 bases spanning the gap. This CDR3 has 15 residues. The CDR3 reads CASSEAGYNTGELFF. The CDR3 DNA reads as TGTGCCAGCTCGGAGGCGGGATACAACACCGGGGAGCTGTTTTTT.

The rearrangement uses TRBV15 and TRBJ1-2; D is ambiguous. The V and J ends lost 0 bases and 6 bases respectively, with 8 bases between them. Germline V gene data show CDR1 as LNHNV and CDR2 as YYDKDF (reference sequence). The CDR3 loop spans 13 amino acids. The CDR3, as DNA: TGTGCCACCAGCAGAGATTTTCGGGATGGCTACACCTTC. It specifies CATSRDFRDGYTF. The full variable domain, with the rest looked up from reference TRBV15 and TRBJ1-2, is DAMVIQNPRYQVTQFGKPVTLSCSQTLNHNVMYWYQQKSSQAPKLLFHYYDKDFNNEADTPDNFQSRRPNTSFCFLDIRSPGLGDTAMYLCATSRDFRDGYTFGSGTRLTVV.

This clone has just one count. The chain combines TRBV5-6 with TRBJ2-5, with D tentatively TRBD2 (6 bases). The V end lost 4 bases, the J end lost 5 bases, and 15 bases lay between the germline ends. In germline, CDR1 is SGHDT, CDR2 YYEEEE. CDR3 length: 14 residues. The CDR3, as DNA: TGTGCCAGCAGCGACACTAGCCTGGAGGAGACCCAGTACTTC. Its protein product is CASSDTSLEETQYF. The full variable domain, rest sourced from reference TRBV5-6 and TRBJ2-5, is DAGVTQSPTHLIKTRGQQVTLRCSPKSGHDTVSWYQQALGQGPQFIFQYYEEEERQRGNFPDRFSGHQFPNYSSELNVNALLLGDSALYLCASSDTSLEETQYFGPGTRLLVL.

V gene TRBV7-9 combines with J gene TRBJ1-1; 7 bases match TRBD1. CDR1 is SEHNR, CDR2 FQNEAQ, per germline (reference sequence). V shed 5 bases, J shed 6 bases, and the junction held 3 bases outside the gene matches. CDR3 length equals 12 residues. DNA for the CDR3: TGTGCCAGCAGCCCAGGGACAGCTGAAGCTTTCTTT. It codes for CASSPGTAEAFF.

This clone has only a few counts. The chain recombines TRBV19 with TRBJ1-2; D remains ambiguous. The CDR3 covers 12 residues. Between the trimmed V and J ends, which lost 4 bases and 6 bases, there was a span of 9 bases. The V gene's germline CDR1 is LNHDA and CDR2 SQIVND (reference sequence). The CDR3: CASSTVRDGYTF. In DNA, the CDR3 is TGTGCCAGTAGTACCGTGAGAGATGGCTACACCTTC.

The chain couples TRBV5-1 to TRBJ2-1, with 10 bases lining up with TRBD2. CDR1 and CDR2 (germline): SGHRS, YFSETQ. This CDR3 spans 16 amino acids. V lost 1 base, J lost 7 bases, and 8 bases stayed unmatched. CDR3 in DNA: TGCGCCAGCAGCTTGATCCCTAGCGGGAGCGTGAATGAGCAGTTCTTC. Translation gives CASSLIPSGSVNEQFF.

This clone turned up a few times. This chain links TRBV3-1 (or the pseudogene TRBV3-2) with TRBJ1-4; 7 positions match TRBD1. The germline gives CDR1 LGHDT, CDR2 YNNKEL (reference sequence). There are 14 residues in the CDR3. J gave up 8 bases and V 9 bases, and 12 bases lay outside the gene matches. The CDR3, as DNA: TGTGCCAGTCACAGGGCAGGGGGAGACGAAAAACTGTTTTTT. Its translation is CASHRAGGDEKLFF.

J is TRBJ1-3 and V is TRBV24-1; D gene unclear. From germline, CDR1 is KGHDR and CDR2 SFDVKD. V lost 3 bases and J lost 0, with 8 bases in between. The CDR3 consists of 15 residues. The CDR3 region has the DNA TGTGCCACCAGTGATCCACGGGTCTCTGGAAACACCATATATTTT. It yields the protein CATSDPRVSGNTIYF.

This chain uses TRBV23-1 with TRBJ1-1; tentative D call: TRBD1 (5 bases). TRBV23-1 qualifies as an ORF whose function is uncertain. Trimming took off 1 base at V and 2 bases at J, with 17 bases between the two ends. The CDR3 consists of 17 residues. In nucleotides, the CDR3 is TGCGCCAGCAGTCAATGGCGGGGCCTCGAAACAAACACTGAAGCTTTCTTT. Encoded protein: CASSQWRGLETNTEAFF.

This clone occurred once. The V call is TRBV20-1, the J call TRBJ2-3; D ambiguous. The length of the CDR3 is 11 residues. With 5 bases removed from V and 6 bases from J, the gap between germline ends came to 9 bases. Germline-derived CDR1 and CDR2 are DFQATT and SNEGSKA (reference sequence). DNA of the CDR3: TGCAGTGCTCCTAATTTGGATACGCAGTATTTT. This gives the protein CSAPNLDTQYF.

The chain combines TRBV19 with TRBJ1-5, with a weak D call TRBD1 (6 bases). Trimming took off 6 bases at V and 4 bases at J, with 19 bases between the two ends. CDR1 LNHDA and CDR2 SQIVND come from the germline V gene (reference sequence). The CDR3 totals 16 residues. CDR3 residues: CASSFQPGQTNQPQHF. CDR3 nucleotide sequence: TGTGCCAGTAGCTTTCAACCGGGACAAACGAATCAGCCCCAGCATTTT.

V usage is TRBV20-1 and J usage is TRBJ1-2; TRBD1 matches at 7 bases. The CDR3 is made up of 13 amino acids. Germline CDR1 is DFQATT and CDR2 is SNEGSKA (reference sequence). With V trimmed by 3 bases and J by 3 bases, 4 bases remained unmatched. In DNA form, the CDR3 reads TGCAGTGCTAGTCGGGACAGAGACTATGGCTACACCTTC. Translated, it gives CSASRDRDYGYTF.

Comment on this clone: Other DNA sequences within the sample encode an identical CDR3. The chain recombines TRBV9 with TRBJ2-1; the match to TRBD2 covers 10 bases. The V and J ends lost 4 bases and 3 bases, in that order; junction bases with no gene match: 7. Germline V CDR1 and CDR2: SGDLS, YYNGEE. The CDR3 consists of 16 residues. CDR3: CASSPIAGGFYNEQFF. CDR3 DNA: TGTGCCAGCAGCCCCATAGCGGGAGGTTTCTACAATGAGCAGTTCTTC.

CDR3 nucleotide sequence: TGTGCCAGCAGCTTAGATCTCCGGGAAGTTTATGGCTACACCTTC. Protein product: CASSLDLREVYGYTF. The chain carries TRBV11-2 and TRBJ1-2; D unclear. Germline V gives CDR1 SGHAT, CDR2 FQNNGV. Trimming left V 0 bases short and J 5 bases short, with 13 bases between. The CDR3 contains 15 residues.

This sequence joins TRBV3-1 (or the pseudogene TRBV3-2) and TRBJ2-1, with TRBD2 identical over 9 bases. The CDR3 covers 15 residues. Germline values: CDR1 LGHDT, CDR2 YNNKEL (reference sequence). V trimming: 1 base; J trimming: 9 bases; junction bases outside the gene matches: 7. CDR3: CASSQAAGGPSEQFF. The CDR3 nucleotides read TGTGCCAGCAGCCAAGCTGCGGGAGGGCCCAGTGAGCAGTTCTTC.

V is TRBV5-1 and J is TRBJ1-6, with 7 bases matching TRBD1. The CDR3 runs to 15 residues. V lost 2 bases, J lost 7 bases, and 6 bases stayed unmatched. CDR1 is SGHRS and CDR2 is YFSETQ in the germline V gene. The CDR3 region has the DNA TGCGCCAGCAGCTTCCGCGACAGGGACAATTCACCCCTCCACTTT. This translates into CASSFRDRDNSPLHF.

This clone was counted between two and nine times. V usage is TRBV7-2 and J usage is TRBJ2-2; D call uncertain. The CDR3 has 11 amino acids. The V end lost 4 bases, the J end lost 5 bases, and 2 bases lay between the germline ends. The germline CDR1 and CDR2 sequences are SGHTA and FQGNSA. The CDR3 DNA reads as TGTGCCAGCAGCTCAACCGGGGAGCTGTTTTTT. Its protein is CASSSTGELFF.

This sequence joins TRBV19 and TRBJ1-2; 7 positions agree with TRBD1. Per germline, CDR1 LNHDA and CDR2 SQIVND (reference sequence). This CDR3 has 15 amino acids. The V segment lost 7 bases and the J segment 1 base; nucleotides outside the gene matches: 9. Here the CDR3 DNA reads TGTGCCAGTACCGGGAGGGACAGACATAACTATGGCTACACCTTC. Protein product: CASTGRDRHNYGYTF.